Listed below are T cell receptor beta chains from one sample, sequenced in a study of T cells in narcolepsy. TCRdb keeps only in-frame clones here, not all; method: immunoSEQ multiplex PCR. The sample carries around 18,000 clones, 72% recorded once. The sample comprised CD45RA- memory CD8+ T cells from PBMCs. Receptors originate from a human donor with narcolepsy. Each CDR3 is given with its conserved first and last residue. The order of the fields is clone size, V gene, D gene, J gene, CDR3 DNA, CDR3 protein. The D gene is left open where the match is weak. Rows may omit the clone size; those that give it use once, few, many or a size class.

size: NA
V: TRBV29-1
D: NA
J: TRBJ2-7
DNA: TGCAGCGTTGAAGATTGGACGTCTCACTCCTACGAGCAGTACTTC
CDR3: CSVEDWTSHSYEQYF

size: NA
V: TRBV5-6
D: NA
J: TRBJ2-1
DNA: TGTGCCAGCAGCGACAGTAGCTCCTACAATGAGCAGTTCTTC
CDR3: CASSDSSSYNEQFF

size: once
V: TRBV29-1
D: NA
J: TRBJ2-3
DNA: TGCAGCGTTGAGTATGAGGGGGCTGGAGGGACGCAGTATTTT
CDR3: CSVEYEGAGGTQYF

size: few
V: TRBV2
D: NA
J: TRBJ1-5
DNA: TGTGCCAGCAGTGAATCAGGGGTAAATCAGCCCCAGCATTTT
CDR3: CASSESGVNQPQHF

size: NA
V: TRBV18
D: TRBD1
J: TRBJ2-6
DNA: TGTGCCAGCGAATGGGGACAGGTACTCTCTGGGGCCAACGTCCTGACTTTC
CDR3: CASEWGQVLSGANVLTF

size: NA
V: TRBV6-5
D: NA
J: TRBJ1-1
DNA: TGTGCCAGCAGTTACGCTTCGGCCCAGGGGGCTTTCTTT
CDR3: CASSYASAQGAFF

size: NA
V: TRBV10-1
D: NA
J: TRBJ2-2
DNA: TGCGCCAGCATGAGGACGGTGGAGTCCGGGGAGCTGTTTTTT
CDR3: CASMRTVESGELFF

size: medium-sized
V: TRBV5-8
D: NA
J: TRBJ1-5
DNA: TGTGCCAGCAGATGGGACACATATCATCAGCCCCAGCATTTT
CDR3: CASRWDTYHQPQHF

size: NA
V: TRBV11-2
D: NA
J: TRBJ2-7
DNA: TGTGCCAGCGCCTTGGGCGGGGGCAGGCGGAACGAGCAGTACTTC
CDR3: CASALGGGRRNEQYF

size: NA
V: TRBV7-9
D: TRBD2
J: TRBJ2-1
DNA: TGTGCCAGCAGCTTAGCGTCCAGCGGGAGTGAGGAGTTCTTC
CDR3: CASSLASSGSEEFF

size: NA
V: TRBV7-9
D: NA
J: TRBJ2-3
DNA: TGTGCCAGCAGCCCCCGGAGGGACCCAACGCAGTATTTT
CDR3: CASSPRRDPTQYF

size: few
V: TRBV12-5
D: NA
J: TRBJ2-3
DNA: TGTGCTAGTGGTTTCTCTCTCGATACGCAGTATTTT
CDR3: CASGFSLDTQYF

size: NA
V: TRBV7-9
D: NA
J: TRBJ2-7
DNA: TGTGCCAGCAGCTCCCGTACCCGGGCCTACCACGAGCAGTACTTC
CDR3: CASSSRTRAYHEQYF

size: NA
V: TRBV2
D: TRBD1
J: TRBJ2-7
DNA: TGTGCCAGCAGTCCCGGGACAGGGATTTTTCAGTACTTC
CDR3: CASSPGTGIFQYF

size: few
V: TRBV6-1
D: NA
J: TRBJ1-5
DNA: TGTGCCAGCAGTGAATGGACAGATTACGATCAGCCCCAGCATTTT
CDR3: CASSEWTDYDQPQHF

size: NA
V: TRBV9
D: TRBD1
J: TRBJ1-4
DNA: TGTGCCAGCAGCGTGGGGACAGCAACTAATGAAAAACTGTTTTTT
CDR3: CASSVGTATNEKLFF

size: few
V: TRBV9
D: NA
J: TRBJ1-4
DNA: TGTGCCAGCAGCTCCGGGACTGACGAAAAACTGTTTTTT
CDR3: CASSSGTDEKLFF

size: NA
V: TRBV30
D: NA
J: TRBJ1-1
DNA: TGTGCCTGGGACCTCGGGGTGGTGAGGGCTGAAGCTTTCTTT
CDR3: CAWDLGVVRAEAFF

size: NA
V: TRBV6-5
D: NA
J: TRBJ1-4
DNA: TGTGCCAGCAGTTACGAAGGGTCCCGGGGCGAAAAACTGTTTTTT
CDR3: CASSYEGSRGEKLFF

size: NA
V: TRBV27
D: NA
J: TRBJ2-7
DNA: TGTGCCAGCAGCCCGACGGGTTACGAGCAGTACTTC
CDR3: CASSPTGYEQYF

size: NA
V: TRBV10-1
D: NA
J: TRBJ2-1
DNA: TGCGCCAGCAGCGACGCTACGGACTCGCGTGAGCAGTTCTTC
CDR3: CASSDATDSREQFF

size: NA
V: TRBV7-9
D: TRBD2
J: TRBJ2-5
DNA: TGTGCCAGCAGCAATAAAGCGGGATCAGCACGGGAGACCCAGTACTTC
CDR3: CASSNKAGSARETQYF

size: NA
V: TRBV2
D: NA
J: TRBJ2-7
DNA: TGTGCCAGCAGTCCGGGACCCGCCCCCCACGAGCAGTACTTC
CDR3: CASSPGPAPHEQYF

size: NA
V: TRBV5-6
D: NA
J: TRBJ1-1
DNA: TGTGCCAGCCGGGAAACCCTGCGCACTGAAGCTTTCTTT
CDR3: CASRETLRTEAFF

size: NA
V: TRBV27
D: NA
J: TRBJ1-4
DNA: TGTGCCACCGGGAGAGGGCGGGGTGAAAAACTGTTTTTT
CDR3: CATGRGRGEKLFF

size: NA
V: TRBV5-1
D: NA
J: TRBJ1-2
DNA: TGCGCCAGCAGCTTGATTTCGCGGGACCGGGTCTATGGCTACACCTTC
CDR3: CASSLISRDRVYGYTF

size: NA
V: TRBV27
D: NA
J: TRBJ1-1
DNA: TGTGCCAGCAGTTTATCGGGCAGGCACACTGAAGCTTTCTTT
CDR3: CASSLSGRHTEAFF

size: NA
V: TRBV7-2
D: NA
J: TRBJ1-5
DNA: TGTGCCAGCAGCTTAGCGTACGGACAGCCCCAGCATTTT
CDR3: CASSLAYGQPQHF

size: NA
V: TRBV2
D: NA
J: TRBJ2-7
DNA: TGTGCCAGCAGTGTGGGACGTTACGAGACCTACGAGCAGTACTTC
CDR3: CASSVGRYETYEQYF

size: NA
V: TRBV7-8
D: NA
J: TRBJ2-7
DNA: TGTGCCAGCAGCTTAGCGAGGAGCGTCGAGCAGTACTTC
CDR3: CASSLARSVEQYF

size: hyperexpanded
V: TRBV15
D: NA
J: TRBJ1-4
DNA: TGTGCCACCAGGACATCGAATGAAAAACTGTTTTTT
CDR3: CATRTSNEKLFF

size: NA
V: TRBV5-1
D: NA
J: TRBJ2-1
DNA: TGCGCCAGCACCGAACATTACAATGAGCAGTTCTTC
CDR3: CASTEHYNEQFF

size: NA
V: TRBV7-9
D: NA
J: TRBJ1-1
DNA: TGTGCCAGCAGCCGCGAAGAGGGCGGTAGGTGGACTGAAGCTTTCTTT
CDR3: CASSREEGGRWTEAFF

size: NA
V: TRBV9
D: NA
J: TRBJ1-1
DNA: TGTGCCAGCAGCCCAGCCGGTACTGAAGCTTTCTTT
CDR3: CASSPAGTEAFF

size: NA
V: TRBV7-2
D: NA
J: TRBJ1-2
DNA: TGTGCCAGCAGCTTAGACATGTCACCCTATGGCTACACCTTC
CDR3: CASSLDMSPYGYTF

size: NA
V: TRBV13
D: NA
J: TRBJ2-7
DNA: TGTGCCAGCAGCTTAGGCGAGCAACGCGAGCAGTACTTC
CDR3: CASSLGEQREQYF

size: once
V: TRBV7-6
D: NA
J: TRBJ2-7
DNA: TGTGCCAGCAGCTTAGGGACTATTTACGAGCAGTACTTC
CDR3: CASSLGTIYEQYF